The sequence of this T cell receptor beta chain was determined in a study of regulatory T cells in long-lasting Graves disease. Whole-study findings and limits: New patients shared 970 or so public clonotypes, and persistent patients shared more, with 2,741. Thyroid tissue went unexamined; only peripheral blood was analyzed.

Specified time point: newly diagnosed GD, antithyroid drugs for less than 3 months. PBMCs provided the RNA from which the TCR library was made. Arm-PCR of CDR3 regions and iRepertoire HTBI primers were the basis on which TCR beta libraries were built. TCRdb itself ran the multiplex PCR reads through MiXCR, one entry per CDR3 protein. The table lists under 250,000 distinct CDR3 sequences, 15% to 20% of them singletons, with 12% in the top ten. The CDR3 totals 14 residues. In germline, CDR1 is MNHNS, CDR2 SASEGT. V lost 8 bases, J lost 0 bases, and 10 bases lay in between. The table lists this clonotype with a few counts. Its cognate antigen is unknown. This sample also belongs to another study, concerning T cells in Graves' hyperthyroidism and ophthalmopathy. As reported in that work: A lack of ophthalmopathy progression within 18 months defined stable Graves' hyperthyroidism.

The V call is TRBV6-1, the J call TRBJ1-4; D is ambiguous. The sequence was collected from a woman aged 30 to 39 with Graves disease. The specimen comprised peripheral blood mononuclear cells (PBMCs), sampled at new diagnosis, from a patient treated with antithyroid drugs. CDR3 sequence reads: CASHTASTNEKLFF. The CDR3 nucleotides read TGTGCCAGCCATACGGCCTCAACTAATGAAAAACTGTTTTTT.